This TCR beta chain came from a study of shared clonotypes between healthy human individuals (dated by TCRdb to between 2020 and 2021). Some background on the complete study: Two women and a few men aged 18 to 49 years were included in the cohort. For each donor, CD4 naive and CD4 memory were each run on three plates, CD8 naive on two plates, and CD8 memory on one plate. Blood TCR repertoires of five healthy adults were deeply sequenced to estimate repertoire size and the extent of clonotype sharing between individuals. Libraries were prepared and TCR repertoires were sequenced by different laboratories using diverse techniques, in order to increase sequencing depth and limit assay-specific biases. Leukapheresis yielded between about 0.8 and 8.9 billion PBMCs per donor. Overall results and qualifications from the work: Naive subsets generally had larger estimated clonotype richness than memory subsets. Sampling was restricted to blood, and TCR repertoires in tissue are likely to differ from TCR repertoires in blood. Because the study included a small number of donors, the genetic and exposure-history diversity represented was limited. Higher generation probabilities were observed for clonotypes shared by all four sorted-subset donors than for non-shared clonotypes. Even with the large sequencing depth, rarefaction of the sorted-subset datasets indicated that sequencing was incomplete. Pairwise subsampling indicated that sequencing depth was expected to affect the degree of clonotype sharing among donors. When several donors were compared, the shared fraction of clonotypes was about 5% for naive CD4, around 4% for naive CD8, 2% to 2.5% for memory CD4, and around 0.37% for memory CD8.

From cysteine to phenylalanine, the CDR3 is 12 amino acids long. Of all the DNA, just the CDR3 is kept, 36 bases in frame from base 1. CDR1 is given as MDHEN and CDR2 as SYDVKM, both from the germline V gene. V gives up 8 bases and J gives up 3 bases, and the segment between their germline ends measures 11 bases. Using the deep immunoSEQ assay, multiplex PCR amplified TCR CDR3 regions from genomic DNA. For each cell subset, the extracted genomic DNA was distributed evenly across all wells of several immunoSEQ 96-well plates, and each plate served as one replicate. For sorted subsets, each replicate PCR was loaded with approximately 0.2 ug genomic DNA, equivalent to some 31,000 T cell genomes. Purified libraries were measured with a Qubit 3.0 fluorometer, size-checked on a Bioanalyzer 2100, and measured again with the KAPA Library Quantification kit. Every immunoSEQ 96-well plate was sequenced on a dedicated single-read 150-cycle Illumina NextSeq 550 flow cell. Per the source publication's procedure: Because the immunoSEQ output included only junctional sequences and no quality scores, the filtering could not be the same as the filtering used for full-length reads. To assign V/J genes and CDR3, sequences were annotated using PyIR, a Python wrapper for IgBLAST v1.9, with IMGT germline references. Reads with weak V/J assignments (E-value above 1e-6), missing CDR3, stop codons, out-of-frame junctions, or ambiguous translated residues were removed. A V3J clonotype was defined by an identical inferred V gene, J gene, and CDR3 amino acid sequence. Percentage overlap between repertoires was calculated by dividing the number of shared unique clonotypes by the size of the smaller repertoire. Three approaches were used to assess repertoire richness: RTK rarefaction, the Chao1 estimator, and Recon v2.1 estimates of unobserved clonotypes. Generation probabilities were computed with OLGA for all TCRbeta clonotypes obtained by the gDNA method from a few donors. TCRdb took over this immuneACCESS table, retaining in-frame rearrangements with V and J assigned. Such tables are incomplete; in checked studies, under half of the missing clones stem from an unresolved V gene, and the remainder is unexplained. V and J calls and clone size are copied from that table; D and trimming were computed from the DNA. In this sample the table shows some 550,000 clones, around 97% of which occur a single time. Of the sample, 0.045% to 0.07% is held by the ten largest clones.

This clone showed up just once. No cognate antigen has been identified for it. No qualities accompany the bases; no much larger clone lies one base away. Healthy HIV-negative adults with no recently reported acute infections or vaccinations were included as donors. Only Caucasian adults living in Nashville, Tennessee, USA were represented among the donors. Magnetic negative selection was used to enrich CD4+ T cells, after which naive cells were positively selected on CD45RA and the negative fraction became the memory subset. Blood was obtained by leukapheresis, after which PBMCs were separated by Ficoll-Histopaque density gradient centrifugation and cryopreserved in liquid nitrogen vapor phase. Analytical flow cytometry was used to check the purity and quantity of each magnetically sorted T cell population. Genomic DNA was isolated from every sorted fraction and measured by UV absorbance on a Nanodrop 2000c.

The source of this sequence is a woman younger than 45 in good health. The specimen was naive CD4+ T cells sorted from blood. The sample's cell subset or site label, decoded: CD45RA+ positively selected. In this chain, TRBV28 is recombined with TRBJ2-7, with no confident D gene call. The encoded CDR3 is CASSEPSYEQYF. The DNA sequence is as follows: TGTGCCAGCTCAGAACCGAGCTACGAGCAGTACTTC.